This paragraph covers one T cell receptor beta chain sequence. Antigen unknown. The CDR3 runs 16 residues. Trimming took 2 bases from V and 2 from J; bases not matched to a gene: 5. CDR1 and CDR2 (germline): LNHNV, YYDKDF (reference sequence). Only in-frame clones appear in the TCRdb table, and some are missing; sequencing was by immunoSEQ multiplex PCR. The table includes some 150,000 clones, about 87% detected once. These data originate in a study of cytomegalovirus exposure and HLA in healthy donors. Whole-study results and caveats: Using the classifier, cytomegalovirus status was reportedly diagnosed with high specificity and sensitivity.

The rearrangement links TRBV15 to TRBJ1-5; 8 bases map to TRBD1. The clonotype was recovered from a woman in her 30s in good health and CMV-seronegative. Sample: PBMCs. The CDR3 DNA sequence: TGTGCCACCAGCAGACATCAGGGGGCGCGCAATCAGCCCCAGCATTTT. It translates to CATSRHQGARNQPQHF.